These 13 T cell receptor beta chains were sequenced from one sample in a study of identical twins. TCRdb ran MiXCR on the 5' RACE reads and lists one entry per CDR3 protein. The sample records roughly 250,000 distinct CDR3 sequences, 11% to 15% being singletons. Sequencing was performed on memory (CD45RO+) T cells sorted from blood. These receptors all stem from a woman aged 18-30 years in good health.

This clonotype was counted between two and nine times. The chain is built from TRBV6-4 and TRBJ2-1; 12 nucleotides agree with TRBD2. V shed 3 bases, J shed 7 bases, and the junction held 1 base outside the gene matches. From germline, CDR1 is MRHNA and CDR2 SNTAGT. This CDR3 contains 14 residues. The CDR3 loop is CASSETSGGNEQFF. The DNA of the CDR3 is TGTGCCAGCAGTGAAACTAGCGGGGGGAATGAGCAGTTCTTC.

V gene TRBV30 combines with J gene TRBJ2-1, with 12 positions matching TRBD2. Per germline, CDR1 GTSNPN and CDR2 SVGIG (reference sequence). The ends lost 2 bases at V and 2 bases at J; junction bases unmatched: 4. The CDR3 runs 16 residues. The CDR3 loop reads CAWSSSSGRAYNEQFF. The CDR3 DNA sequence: TGTGCCTGGAGTAGTTCTAGCGGGAGGGCCTACAATGAGCAGTTCTTC.

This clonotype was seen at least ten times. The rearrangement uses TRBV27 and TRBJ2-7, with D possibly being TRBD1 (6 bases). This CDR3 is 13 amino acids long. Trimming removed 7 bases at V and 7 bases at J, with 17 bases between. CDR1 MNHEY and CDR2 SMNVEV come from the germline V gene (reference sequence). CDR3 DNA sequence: TGTGCCAGCAAAAGTTCAGGGGCATGGGAGCAGTACTTC. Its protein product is CASKSSGAWEQYF.

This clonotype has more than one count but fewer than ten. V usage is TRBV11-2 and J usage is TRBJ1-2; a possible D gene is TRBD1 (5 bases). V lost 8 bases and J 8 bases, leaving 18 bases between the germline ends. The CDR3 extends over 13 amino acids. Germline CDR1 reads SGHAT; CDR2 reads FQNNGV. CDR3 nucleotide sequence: TGTGCCAGCTCCGGAAGTGGGGCGATAGGCTACACCTTC. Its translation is CASSGSGAIGYTF.

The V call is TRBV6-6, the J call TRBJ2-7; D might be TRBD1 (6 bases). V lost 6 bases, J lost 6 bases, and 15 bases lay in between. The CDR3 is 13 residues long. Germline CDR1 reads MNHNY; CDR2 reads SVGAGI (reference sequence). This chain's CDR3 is CASSTGPLREQYF. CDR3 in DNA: TGTGCCAGCAGCACAGGGCCTCTCCGCGAGCAGTACTTC.

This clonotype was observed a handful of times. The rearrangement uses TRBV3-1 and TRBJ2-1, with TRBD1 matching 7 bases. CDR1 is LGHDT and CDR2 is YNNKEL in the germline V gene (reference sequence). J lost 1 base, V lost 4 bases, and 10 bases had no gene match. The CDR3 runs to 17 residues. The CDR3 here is CASSPPLQGTSYNEQFF. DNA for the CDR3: TGTGCCAGCAGCCCCCCCCTACAGGGGACGTCCTACAATGAGCAGTTCTTC.

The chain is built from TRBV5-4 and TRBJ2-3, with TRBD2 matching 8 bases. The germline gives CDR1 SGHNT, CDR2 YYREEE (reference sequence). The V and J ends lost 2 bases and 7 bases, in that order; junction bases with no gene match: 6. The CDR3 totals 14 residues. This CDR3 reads CASSFGREDHTQYF. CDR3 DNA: TGTGCCAGCAGCTTCGGGCGGGAGGATCATACGCAGTATTTT.

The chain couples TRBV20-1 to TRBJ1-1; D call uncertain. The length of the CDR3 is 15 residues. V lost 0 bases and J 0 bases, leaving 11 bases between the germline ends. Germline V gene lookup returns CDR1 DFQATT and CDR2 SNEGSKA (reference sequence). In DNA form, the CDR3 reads TGCAGTGCTAGAGATTTGGCGGAGATGAACACTGAAGCTTTCTTT. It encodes CSARDLAEMNTEAFF.

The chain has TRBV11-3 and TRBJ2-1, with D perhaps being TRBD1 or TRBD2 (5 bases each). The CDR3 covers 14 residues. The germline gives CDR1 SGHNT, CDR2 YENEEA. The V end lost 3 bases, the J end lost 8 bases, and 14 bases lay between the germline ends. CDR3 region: CASSFAGTEDEQFF. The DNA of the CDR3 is TGTGCCAGCAGCTTCGCCGGGACGGAGGATGAGCAGTTCTTC.

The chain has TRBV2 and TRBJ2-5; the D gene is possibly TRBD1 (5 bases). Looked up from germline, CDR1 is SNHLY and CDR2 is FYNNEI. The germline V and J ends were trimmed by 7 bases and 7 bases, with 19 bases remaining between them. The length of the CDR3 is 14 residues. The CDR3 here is CASTLGLVGATQYF. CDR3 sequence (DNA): TGTGCCAGCACCTTGGGGCTAGTCGGTGCGACCCAGTACTTC.

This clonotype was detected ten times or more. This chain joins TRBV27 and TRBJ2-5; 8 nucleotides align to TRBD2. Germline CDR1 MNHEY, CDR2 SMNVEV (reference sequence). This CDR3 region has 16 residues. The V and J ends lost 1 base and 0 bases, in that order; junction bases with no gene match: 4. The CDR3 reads CASSLLGRGDQETQYF. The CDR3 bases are TGTGCCAGCAGTTTATTGGGGCGGGGGGACCAAGAGACCCAGTACTTC.

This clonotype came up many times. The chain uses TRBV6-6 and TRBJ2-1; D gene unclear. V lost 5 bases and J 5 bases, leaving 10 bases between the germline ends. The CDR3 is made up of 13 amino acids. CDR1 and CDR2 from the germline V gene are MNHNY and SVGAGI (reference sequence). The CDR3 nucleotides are TGTGCCAGCAGTGTAGACCGACACAATGAGCAGTTCTTC. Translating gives CASSVDRHNEQFF.

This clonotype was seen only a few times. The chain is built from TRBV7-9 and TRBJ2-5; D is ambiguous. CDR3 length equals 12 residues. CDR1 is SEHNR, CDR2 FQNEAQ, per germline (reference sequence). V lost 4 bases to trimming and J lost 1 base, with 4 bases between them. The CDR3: CASSYGQETQYF. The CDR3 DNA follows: TGTGCCAGCAGCTACGGCCAAGAGACCCAGTACTTC.